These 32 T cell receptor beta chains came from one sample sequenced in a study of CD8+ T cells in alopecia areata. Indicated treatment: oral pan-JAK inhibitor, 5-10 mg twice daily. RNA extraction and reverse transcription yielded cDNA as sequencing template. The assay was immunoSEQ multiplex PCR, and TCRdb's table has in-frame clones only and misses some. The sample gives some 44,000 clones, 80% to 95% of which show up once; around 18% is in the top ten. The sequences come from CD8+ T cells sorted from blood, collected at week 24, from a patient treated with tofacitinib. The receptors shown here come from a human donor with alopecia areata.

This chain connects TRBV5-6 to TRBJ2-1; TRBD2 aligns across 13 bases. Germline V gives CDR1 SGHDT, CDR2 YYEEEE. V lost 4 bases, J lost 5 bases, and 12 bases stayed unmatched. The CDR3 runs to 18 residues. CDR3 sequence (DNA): TGTGCCAGCAGCCCTGACACTAGCGGGGGGGCCGACGACAATGAGCAGTTCTTC. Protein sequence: CASSPDTSGGADDNEQFF.

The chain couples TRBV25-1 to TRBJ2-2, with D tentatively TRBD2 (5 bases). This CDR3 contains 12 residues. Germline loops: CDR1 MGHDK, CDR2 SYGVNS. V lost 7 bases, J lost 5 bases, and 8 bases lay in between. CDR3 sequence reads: CASTGDTGELFF. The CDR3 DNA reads TGTGCCAGCACCGGGGATACCGGGGAGCTGTTTTTT.

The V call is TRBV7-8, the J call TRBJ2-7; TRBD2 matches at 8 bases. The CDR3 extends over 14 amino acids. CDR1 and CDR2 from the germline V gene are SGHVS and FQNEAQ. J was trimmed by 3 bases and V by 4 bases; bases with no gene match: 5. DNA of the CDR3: TGTGCCAGCAGCTCACAGCGGGGGCTCTACGAGCAGTACTTC. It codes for CASSSQRGLYEQYF.

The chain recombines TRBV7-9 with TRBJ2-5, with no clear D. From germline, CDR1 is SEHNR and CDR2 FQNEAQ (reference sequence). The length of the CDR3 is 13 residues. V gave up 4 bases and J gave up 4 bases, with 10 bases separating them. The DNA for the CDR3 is TGTGCCAGCAGCTCCCCCCCGCGAGAGACCCAGTACTTC. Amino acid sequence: CASSSPPRETQYF. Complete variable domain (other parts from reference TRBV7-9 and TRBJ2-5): DTGVSQNPRHKITKRGQNVTFRCDPISEHNRLYWYRQTLGQGPEFLTYFQNEAQLEKSRLLSDRFSAERPKGSFSTLEIQRTEQGDSAMYLCASSSPPRETQYFGPGTRLLVL.

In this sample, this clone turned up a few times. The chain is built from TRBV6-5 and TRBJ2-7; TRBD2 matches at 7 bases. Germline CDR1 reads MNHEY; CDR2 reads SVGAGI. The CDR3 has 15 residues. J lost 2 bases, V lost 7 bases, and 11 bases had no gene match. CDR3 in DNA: TGTGCCAGCACCCAAGGTGGGGGGGGGACCTACGAGCAGTACTTC. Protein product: CASTQGGGGTYEQYF.

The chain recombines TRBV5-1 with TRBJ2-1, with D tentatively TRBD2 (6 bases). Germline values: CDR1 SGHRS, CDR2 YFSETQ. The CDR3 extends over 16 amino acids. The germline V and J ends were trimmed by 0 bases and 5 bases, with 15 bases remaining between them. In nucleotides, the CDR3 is TGCGCCAGCAGCTTGGAGGCGGGGTCGGTCCACAATGAGCAGTTCTTC. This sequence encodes CASSLEAGSVHNEQFF.

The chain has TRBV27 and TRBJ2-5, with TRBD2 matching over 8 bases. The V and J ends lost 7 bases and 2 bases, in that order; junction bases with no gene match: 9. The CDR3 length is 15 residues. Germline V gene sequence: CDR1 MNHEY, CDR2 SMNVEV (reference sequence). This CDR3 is CASTVTAGVQETQYF. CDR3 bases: TGTGCCAGCACGGTTACAGCGGGGGTGCAAGAGACCCAGTACTTC.

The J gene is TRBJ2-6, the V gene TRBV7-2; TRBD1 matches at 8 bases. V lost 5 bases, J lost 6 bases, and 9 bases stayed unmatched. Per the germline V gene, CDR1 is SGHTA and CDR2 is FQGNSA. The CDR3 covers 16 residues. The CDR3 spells CASSRTGTGVANVLTF. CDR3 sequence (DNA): TGTGCCAGCAGCCGTACCGGGACAGGCGTGGCCAACGTCCTGACTTTC.

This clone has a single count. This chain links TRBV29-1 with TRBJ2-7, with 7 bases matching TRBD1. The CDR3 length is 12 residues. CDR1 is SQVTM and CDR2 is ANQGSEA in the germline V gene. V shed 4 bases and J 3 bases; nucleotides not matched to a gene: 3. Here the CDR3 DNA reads TGCAGCGTTGTAGGGGACAGCTACGAGCAGTACTTC. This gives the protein CSVVGDSYEQYF.

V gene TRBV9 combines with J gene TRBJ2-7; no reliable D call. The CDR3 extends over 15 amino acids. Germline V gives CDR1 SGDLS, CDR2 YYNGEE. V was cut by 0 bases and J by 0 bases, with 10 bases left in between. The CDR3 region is CASSVGSASSYEQYF. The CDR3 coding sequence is TGTGCCAGCAGCGTAGGTTCGGCTAGCTCCTACGAGCAGTACTTC.

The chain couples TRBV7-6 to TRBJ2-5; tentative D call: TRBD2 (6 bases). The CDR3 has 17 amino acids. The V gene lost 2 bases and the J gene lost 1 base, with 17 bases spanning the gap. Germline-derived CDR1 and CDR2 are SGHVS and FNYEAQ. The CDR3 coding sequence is TGTGCCAGCAGCTTATGGGTCGGAGGGGAGGTCCAAGAGACCCAGTACTTC. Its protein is CASSLWVGGEVQETQYF.

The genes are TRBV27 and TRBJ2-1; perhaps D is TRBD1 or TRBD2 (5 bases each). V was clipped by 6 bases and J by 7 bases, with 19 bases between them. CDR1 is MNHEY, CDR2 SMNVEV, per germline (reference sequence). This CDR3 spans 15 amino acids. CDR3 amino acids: CASRSSSTGRNEQFF. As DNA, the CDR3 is TGTGCCAGCAGGTCTAGCTCCACAGGTAGAAATGAGCAGTTCTTC.

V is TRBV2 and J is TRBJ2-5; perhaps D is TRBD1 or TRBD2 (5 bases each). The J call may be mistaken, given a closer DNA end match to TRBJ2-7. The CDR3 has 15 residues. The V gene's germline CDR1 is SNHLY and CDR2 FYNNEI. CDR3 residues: CASSAGWGSSYEQYF. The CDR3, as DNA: TGTGCCAGCAGTGCAGGGTGGGGGAGCTCCTACGAGCAGTACTTC.

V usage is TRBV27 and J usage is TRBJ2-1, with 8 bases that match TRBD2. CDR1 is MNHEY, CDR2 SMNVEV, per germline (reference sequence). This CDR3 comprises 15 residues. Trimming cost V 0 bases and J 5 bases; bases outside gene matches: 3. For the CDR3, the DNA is TGTGCCAGCAGTTTATCGGCGGGGGGAGACAATGAGCAGTTCTTC. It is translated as CASSLSAGGDNEQFF.

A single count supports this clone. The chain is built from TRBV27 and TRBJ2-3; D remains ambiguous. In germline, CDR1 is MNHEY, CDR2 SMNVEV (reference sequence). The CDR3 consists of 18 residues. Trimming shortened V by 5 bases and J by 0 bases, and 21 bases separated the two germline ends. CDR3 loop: CASSPEPFSLSSTDTQYF. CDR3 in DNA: TGTGCCAGCAGTCCCGAGCCATTTAGTCTTTCTAGCACAGATACGCAGTATTTT.

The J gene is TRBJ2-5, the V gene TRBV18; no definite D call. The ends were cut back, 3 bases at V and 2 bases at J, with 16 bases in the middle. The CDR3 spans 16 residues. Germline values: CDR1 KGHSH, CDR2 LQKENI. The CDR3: CASSPNPTNTQETQYF. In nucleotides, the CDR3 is TGTGCCAGCTCACCCAATCCCACCAACACTCAAGAGACCCAGTACTTC.

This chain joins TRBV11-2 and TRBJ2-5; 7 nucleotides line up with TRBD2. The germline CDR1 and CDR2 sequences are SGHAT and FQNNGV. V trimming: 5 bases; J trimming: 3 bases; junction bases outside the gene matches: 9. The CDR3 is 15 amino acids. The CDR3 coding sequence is TGTGCCAGCAGCCCGGCGGGGGAGACCGAAGAGACCCAGTACTTC. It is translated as CASSPAGETEETQYF. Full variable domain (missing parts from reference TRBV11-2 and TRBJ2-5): EAGVAQSPRYKIIEKRQSVAFWCNPISGHATLYWYQQILGQGPKLLIQFQNNGVVDDSQLPKDRFSAERLKGVDSTLKIQPAKLEDSAVYLCASSPAGETEETQYFGPGTRLLVL.

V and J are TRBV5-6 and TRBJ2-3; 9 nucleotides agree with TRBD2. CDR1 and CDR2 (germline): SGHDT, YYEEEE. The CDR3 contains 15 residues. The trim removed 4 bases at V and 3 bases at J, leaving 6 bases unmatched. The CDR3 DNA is TGTGCCAGCAGCCTAGAAGCGGGGGGAACAGATACGCAGTATTTT. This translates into CASSLEAGGTDTQYF.

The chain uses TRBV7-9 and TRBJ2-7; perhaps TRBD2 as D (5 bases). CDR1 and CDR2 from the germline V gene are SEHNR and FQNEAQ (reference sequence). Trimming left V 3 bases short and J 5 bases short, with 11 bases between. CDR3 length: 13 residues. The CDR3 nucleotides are TGTGCCAGCAGCTTCTCGGAGGAAAACGAGCAGTACTTC. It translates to CASSFSEENEQYF.

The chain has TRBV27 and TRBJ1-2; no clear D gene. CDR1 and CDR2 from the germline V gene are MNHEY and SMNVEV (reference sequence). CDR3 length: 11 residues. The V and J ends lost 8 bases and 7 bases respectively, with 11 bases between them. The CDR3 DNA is TGTGCCAGCCGGGAGGGCGCTGGCTACACCTTC. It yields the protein CASREGAGYTF.

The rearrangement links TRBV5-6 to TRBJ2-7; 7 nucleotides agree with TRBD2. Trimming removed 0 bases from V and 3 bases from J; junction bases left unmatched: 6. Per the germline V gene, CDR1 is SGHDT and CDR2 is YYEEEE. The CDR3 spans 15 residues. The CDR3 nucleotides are TGTGCCAGCAGCTTGGAGGCTAGCGGAAACTACGAGCAGTACTTC. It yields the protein CASSLEASGNYEQYF.

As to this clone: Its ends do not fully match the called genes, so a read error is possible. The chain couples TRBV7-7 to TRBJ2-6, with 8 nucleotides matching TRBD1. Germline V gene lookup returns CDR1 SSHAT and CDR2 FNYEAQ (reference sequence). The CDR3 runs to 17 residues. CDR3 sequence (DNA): TGTGCTAGCAGCCGGGGACAGGTTAACTCTGGGGCCAACGTCCTGACTTTC. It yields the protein CASSRGQVNSGANVLTF.

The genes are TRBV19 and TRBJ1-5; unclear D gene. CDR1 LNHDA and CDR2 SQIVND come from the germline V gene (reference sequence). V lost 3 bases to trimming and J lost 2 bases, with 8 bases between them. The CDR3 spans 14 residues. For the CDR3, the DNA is TGTGCCAGTAGTATTCCCTCCGGCAATCAGCCCCAGCATTTT. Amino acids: CASSIPSGNQPQHF.

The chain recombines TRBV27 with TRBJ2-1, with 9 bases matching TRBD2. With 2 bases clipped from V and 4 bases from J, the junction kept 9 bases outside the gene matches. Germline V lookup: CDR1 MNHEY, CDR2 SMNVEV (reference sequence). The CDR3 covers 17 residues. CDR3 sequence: CASSLRGAGGLYNEQFF. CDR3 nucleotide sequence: TGTGCCAGCAGTTTACGGGGAGCGGGGGGATTGTACAATGAGCAGTTCTTC.

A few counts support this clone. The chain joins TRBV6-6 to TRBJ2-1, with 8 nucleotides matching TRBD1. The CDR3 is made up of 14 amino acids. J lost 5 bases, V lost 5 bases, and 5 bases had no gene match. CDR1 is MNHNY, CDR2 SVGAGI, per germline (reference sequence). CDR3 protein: CASSPGGLNNEQFF. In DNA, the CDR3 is TGTGCCAGCAGTCCAGGGGGCCTCAACAATGAGCAGTTCTTC.

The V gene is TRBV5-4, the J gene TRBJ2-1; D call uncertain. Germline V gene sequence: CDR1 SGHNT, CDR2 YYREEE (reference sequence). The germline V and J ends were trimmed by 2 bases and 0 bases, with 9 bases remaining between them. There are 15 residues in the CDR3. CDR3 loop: CASSLKDSSYNEQFF. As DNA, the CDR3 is TGTGCCAGCAGCTTAAAGGATAGCTCCTACAATGAGCAGTTCTTC.

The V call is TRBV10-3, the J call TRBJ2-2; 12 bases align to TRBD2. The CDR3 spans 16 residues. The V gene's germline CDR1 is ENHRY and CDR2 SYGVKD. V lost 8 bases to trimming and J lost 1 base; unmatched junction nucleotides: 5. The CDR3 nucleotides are TGTGCCATCTACGCGACTAGCGGGGGGAACACCGGGGAGCTGTTTTTT. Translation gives CAIYATSGGNTGELFF.

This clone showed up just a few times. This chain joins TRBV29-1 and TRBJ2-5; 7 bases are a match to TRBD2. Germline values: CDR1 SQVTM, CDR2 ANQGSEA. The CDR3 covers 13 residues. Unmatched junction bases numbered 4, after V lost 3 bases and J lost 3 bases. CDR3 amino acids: CSVDKGLKETQYF. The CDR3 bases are TGCAGCGTTGATAAGGGACTAAAAGAGACCCAGTACTTC.

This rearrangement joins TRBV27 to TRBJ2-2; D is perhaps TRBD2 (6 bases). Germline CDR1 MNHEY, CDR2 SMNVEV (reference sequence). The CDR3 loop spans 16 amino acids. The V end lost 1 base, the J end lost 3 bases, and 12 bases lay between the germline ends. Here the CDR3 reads CASSLWTGDHTGELFF. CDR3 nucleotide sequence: TGTGCCAGCAGTTTATGGACGGGGGACCACACCGGGGAGCTGTTTTTT.

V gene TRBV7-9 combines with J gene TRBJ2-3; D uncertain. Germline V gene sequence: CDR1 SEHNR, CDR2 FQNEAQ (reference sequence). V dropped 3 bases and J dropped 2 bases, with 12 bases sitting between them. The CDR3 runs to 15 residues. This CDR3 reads CASSLGFSDTDTQYF. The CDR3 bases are TGTGCCAGCAGCTTGGGTTTCTCGGACACAGATACGCAGTATTTT.

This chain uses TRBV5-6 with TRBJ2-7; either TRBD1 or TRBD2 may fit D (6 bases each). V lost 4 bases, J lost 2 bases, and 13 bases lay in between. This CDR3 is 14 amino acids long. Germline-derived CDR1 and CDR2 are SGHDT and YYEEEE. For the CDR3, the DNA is TGTGCCAGCAGCCCTGGGGGGCGCACCTACGAGCAGTACTTC. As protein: CASSPGGRTYEQYF.

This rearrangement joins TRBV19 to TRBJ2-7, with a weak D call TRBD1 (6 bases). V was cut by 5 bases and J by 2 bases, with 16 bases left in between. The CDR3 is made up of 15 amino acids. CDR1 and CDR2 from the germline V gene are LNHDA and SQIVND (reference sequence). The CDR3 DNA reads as TGTGCCAGTAGTCCCAGGGGAAATCCAGCCTACGAGCAGTACTTC. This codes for CASSPRGNPAYEQYF.